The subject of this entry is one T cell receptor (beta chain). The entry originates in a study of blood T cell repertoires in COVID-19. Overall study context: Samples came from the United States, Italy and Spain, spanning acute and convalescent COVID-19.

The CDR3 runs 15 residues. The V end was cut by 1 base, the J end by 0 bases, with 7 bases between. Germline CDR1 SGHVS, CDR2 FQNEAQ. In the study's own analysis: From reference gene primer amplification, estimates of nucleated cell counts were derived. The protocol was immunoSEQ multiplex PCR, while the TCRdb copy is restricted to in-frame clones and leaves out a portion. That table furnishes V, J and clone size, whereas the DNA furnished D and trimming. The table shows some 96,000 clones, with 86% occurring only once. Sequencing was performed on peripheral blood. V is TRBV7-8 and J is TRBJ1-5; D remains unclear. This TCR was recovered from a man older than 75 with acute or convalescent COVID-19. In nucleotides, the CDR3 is TGTGCCAGCAGCTTAGGCCGAGATAGCAATCAGCCCCAGCATTTT. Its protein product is CASSLGRDSNQPQHF.